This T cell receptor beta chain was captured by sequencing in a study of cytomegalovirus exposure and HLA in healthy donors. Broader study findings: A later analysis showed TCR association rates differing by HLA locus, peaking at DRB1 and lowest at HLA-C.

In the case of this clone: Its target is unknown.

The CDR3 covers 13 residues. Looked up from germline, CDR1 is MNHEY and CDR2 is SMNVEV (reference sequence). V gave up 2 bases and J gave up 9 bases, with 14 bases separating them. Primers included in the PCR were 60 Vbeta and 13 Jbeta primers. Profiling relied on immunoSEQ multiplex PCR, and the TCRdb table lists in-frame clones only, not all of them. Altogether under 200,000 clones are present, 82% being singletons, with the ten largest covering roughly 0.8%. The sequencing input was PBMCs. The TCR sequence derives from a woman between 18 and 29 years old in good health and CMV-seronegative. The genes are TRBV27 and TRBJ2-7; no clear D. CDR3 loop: CASSLTPHSWQYF. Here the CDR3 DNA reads TGTGCCAGCAGTTTAACCCCTCACAGCTGGCAGTACTTC.